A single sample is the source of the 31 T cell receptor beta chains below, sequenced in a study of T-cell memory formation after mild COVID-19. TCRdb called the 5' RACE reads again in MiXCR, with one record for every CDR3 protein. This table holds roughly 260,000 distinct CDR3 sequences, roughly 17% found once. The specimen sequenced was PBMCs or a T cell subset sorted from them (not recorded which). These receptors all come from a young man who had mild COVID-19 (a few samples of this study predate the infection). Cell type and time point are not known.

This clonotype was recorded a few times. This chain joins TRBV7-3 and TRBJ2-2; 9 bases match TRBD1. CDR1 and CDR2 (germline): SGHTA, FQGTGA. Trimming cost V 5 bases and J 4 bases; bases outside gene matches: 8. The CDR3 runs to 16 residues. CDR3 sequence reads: CASSLTGGDFTGELFF. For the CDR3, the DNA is TGTGCCAGCAGCCTCACAGGGGGCGATTTCACCGGGGAGCTGTTTTTT. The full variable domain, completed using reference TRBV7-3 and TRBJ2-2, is GAGVSQTPSNKVTEKGKYVELRCDPISGHTALYWYRQSLGQGPEFLIYFQGTGAADDSGLPNDRFFAVRPEGSVSTLKIQRTERGDSAVYLCASSLTGGDFTGELFFGEGSRLTVL.

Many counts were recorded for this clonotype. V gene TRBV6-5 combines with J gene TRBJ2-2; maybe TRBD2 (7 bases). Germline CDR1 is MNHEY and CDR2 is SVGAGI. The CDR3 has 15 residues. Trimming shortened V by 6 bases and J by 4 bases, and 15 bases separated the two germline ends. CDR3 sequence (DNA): TGTGCCAGCAGCCTTGGGGGGGCAGGCACCGGGGAGCTGTTTTTT. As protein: CASSLGGAGTGELFF.

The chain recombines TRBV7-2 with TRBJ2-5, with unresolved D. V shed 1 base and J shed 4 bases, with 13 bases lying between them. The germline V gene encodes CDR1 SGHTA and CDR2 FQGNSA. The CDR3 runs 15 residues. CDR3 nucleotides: TGTGCCAGCAGCTTAGGCCGGCGGAAGGGAGAGACCCAGTACTTC. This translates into CASSLGRRKGETQYF.

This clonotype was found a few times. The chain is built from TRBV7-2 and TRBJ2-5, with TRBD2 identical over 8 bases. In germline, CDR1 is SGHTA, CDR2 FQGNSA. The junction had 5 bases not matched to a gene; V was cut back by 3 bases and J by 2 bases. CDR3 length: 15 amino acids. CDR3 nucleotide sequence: TGTGCCAGCAGCTTGAGCGGGGGACCTCAAGAGACCCAGTACTTC. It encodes CASSLSGGPQETQYF. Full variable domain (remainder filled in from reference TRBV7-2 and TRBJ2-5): GAGVSQSPSNKVTEKGKDVELRCDPISGHTALYWYRQSLGQGLEFLIYFQGNSAPDKSGLPSDRFSAERTGGSVSTLTIQRTQQEDSAVYLCASSLSGGPQETQYFGPGTRLLVL.

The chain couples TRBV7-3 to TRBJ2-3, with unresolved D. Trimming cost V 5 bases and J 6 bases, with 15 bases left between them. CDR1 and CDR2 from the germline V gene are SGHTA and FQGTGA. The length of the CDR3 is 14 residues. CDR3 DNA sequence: TGTGCCAGCAGCCAAAGAGATCTTCAGGATACGCAGTATTTT. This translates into CASSQRDLQDTQYF. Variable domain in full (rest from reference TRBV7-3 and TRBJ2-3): GAGVSQTPSNKVTEKGKYVELRCDPISGHTALYWYRQSLGQGPEFLIYFQGTGAADDSGLPNDRFFAVRPEGSVSTLKIQRTERGDSAVYLCASSQRDLQDTQYFGPGTRLTVL.

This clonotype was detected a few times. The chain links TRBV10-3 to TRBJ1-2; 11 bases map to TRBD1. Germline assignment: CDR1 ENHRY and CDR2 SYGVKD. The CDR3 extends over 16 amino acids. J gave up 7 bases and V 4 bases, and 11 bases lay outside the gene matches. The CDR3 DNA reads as TGTGCCATCAGTGCTGGGATTGGACAGGGGGCGACTGGCTACACCTTC. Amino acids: CAISAGIGQGATGYTF.

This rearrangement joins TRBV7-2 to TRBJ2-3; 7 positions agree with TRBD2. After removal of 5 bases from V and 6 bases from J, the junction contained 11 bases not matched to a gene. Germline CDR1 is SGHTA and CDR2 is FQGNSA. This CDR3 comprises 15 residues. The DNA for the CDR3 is TGTGCCAGCAGCCCGCAAGCGGGGCTGGGGGATACGCAGTATTTT. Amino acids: CASSPQAGLGDTQYF.

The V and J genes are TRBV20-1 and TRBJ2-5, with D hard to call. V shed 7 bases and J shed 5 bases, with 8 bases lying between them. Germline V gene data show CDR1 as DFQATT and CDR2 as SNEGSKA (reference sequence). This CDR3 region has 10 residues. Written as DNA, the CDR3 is TGCAGTGTGGGCCGGGAGACCCAGTACTTC. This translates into CSVGRETQYF.

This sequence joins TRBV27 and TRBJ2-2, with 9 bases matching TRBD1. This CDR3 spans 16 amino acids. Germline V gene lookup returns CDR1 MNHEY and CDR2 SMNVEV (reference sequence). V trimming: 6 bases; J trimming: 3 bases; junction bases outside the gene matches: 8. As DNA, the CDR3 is TGTGCCAGCAGGACCGGGACAGGGAAGCACACCGGGGAGCTGTTTTTT. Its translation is CASRTGTGKHTGELFF.

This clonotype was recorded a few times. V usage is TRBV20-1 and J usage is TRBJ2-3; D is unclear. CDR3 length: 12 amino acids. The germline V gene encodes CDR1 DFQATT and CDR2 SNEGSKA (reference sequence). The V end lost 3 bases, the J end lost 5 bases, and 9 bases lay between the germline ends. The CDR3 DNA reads TGCAGTGCTAGCCCCCGGGTAGATACGCAGTATTTT. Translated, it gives CSASPRVDTQYF.

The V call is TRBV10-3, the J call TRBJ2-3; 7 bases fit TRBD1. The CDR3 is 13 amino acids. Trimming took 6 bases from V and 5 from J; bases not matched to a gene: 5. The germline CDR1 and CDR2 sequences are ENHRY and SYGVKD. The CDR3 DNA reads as TGTGCCATCAGCATACCAGGGGGAGATACGCAGTATTTT. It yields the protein CAISIPGGDTQYF.

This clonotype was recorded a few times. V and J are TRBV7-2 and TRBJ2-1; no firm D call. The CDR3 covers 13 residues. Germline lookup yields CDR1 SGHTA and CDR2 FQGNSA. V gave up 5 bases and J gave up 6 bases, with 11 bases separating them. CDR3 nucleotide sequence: TGTGCCAGCAGCCGCTGGGCTCCCAATGAGCAGTTCTTC. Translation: CASSRWAPNEQFF.

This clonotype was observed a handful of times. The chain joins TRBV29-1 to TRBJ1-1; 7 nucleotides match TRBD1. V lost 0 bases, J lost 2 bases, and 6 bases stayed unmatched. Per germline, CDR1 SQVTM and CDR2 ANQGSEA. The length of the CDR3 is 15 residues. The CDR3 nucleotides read TGCAGCGTTGAAGATCTTCAGGGGGTTAACACTGAAGCTTTCTTT. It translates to CSVEDLQGVNTEAFF.

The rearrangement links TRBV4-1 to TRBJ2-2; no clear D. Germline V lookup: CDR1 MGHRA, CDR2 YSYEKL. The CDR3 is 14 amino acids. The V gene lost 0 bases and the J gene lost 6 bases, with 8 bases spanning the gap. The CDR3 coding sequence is TGCGCCAGCAGCCAAGAGTTCCGCCCCGGGGAGCTGTTTTTT. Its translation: CASSQEFRPGELFF.

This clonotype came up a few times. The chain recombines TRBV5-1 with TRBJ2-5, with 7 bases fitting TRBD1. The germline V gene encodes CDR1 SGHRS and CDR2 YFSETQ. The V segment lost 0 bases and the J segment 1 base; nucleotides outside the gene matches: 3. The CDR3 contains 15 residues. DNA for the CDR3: TGCGCCAGCAGCTTGGGACAGGGAACCCAAGAGACCCAGTACTTC. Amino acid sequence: CASSLGQGTQETQYF.

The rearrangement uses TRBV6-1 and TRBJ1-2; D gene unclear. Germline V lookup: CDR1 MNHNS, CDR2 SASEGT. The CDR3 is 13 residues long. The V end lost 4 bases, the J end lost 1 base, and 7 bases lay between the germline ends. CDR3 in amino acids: CASSGLINYGYTF. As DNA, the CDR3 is TGTGCCAGCAGTGGACTGATTAACTATGGCTACACCTTC.

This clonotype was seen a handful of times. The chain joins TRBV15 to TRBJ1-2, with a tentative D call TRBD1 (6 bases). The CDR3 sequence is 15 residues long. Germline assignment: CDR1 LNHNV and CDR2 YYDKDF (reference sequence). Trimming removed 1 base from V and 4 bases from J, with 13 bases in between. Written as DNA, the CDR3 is TGTGCCACCAGCAGAGCCCTACAGGGAGCCTATGGCTACACCTTC. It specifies CATSRALQGAYGYTF. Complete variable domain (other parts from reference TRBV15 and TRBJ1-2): DAMVIQNPRYQVTQFGKPVTLSCSQTLNHNVMYWYQQKSSQAPKLLFHYYDKDFNNEADTPDNFQSRRPNTSFCFLDIRSPGLGDTAMYLCATSRALQGAYGYTFGSGTRLTVV.

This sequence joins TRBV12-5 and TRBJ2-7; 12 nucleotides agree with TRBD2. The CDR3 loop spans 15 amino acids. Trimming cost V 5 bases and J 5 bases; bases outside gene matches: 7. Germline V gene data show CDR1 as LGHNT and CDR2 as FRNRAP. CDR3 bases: TGTGCTAGTGGTCAACTAGCGGGGGGAGTAAACGAGCAGTACTTC. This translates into CASGQLAGGVNEQYF.

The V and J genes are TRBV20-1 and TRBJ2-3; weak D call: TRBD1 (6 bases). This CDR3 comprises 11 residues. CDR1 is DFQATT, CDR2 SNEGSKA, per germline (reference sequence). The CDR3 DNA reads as TGCCTACAGGGTAGAGCAGATACGCAGTATTTT. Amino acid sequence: CLQGRADTQYF.

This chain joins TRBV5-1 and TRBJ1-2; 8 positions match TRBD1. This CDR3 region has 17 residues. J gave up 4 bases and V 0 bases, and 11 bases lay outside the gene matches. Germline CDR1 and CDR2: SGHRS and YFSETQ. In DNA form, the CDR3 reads TGCGCCAGCAGCTTGGTGGGACAGGCCCCACCAGCCTATGGCTACACCTTC. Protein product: CASSLVGQAPPAYGYTF.

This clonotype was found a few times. CDR3 nucleotides: TGTGCCAGCAGATCCCGGGACAGGGGCGTCCCCCGGAACAATGAGCAGTTCTTC. Residues: CASRSRDRGVPRNNEQFF. The genes are TRBV6-2 or TRBV6-3 and TRBJ2-1; 10 bases are a match to TRBD1. Germline-derived CDR1 and CDR2 are MNHEY and SVGEGT. CDR3 size: 18 residues. The ends lost 6 bases at V and 5 bases at J; junction bases unmatched: 16.

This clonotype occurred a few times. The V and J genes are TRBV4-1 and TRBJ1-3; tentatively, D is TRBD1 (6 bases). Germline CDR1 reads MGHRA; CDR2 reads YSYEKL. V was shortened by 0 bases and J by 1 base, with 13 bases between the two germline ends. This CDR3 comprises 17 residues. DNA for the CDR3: TGCGCCAGCAGCCAAGACGGGATTGACAGGTCTGGAAACACCATATATTTT. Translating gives CASSQDGIDRSGNTIYF.

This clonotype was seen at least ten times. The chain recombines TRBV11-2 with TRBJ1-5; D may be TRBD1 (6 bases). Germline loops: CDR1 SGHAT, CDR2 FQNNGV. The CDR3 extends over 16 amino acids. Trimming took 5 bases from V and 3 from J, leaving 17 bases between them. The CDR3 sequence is CASSQSGGGFNQPQHF. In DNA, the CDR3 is TGTGCCAGCAGCCAATCTGGGGGCGGATTCAATCAGCCCCAGCATTTT. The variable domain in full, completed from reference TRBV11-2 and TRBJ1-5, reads EAGVAQSPRYKIIEKRQSVAFWCNPISGHATLYWYQQILGQGPKLLIQFQNNGVVDDSQLPKDRFSAERLKGVDSTLKIQPAKLEDSAVYLCASSQSGGGFNQPQHFGDGTRLSIL.

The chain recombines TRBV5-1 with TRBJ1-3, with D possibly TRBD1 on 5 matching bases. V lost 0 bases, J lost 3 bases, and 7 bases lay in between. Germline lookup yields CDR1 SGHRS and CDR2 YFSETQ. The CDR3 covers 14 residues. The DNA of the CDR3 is TGCGCCAGCAGCTTGGCAGGGTATGGAAACACCATATATTTT. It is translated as CASSLAGYGNTIYF.

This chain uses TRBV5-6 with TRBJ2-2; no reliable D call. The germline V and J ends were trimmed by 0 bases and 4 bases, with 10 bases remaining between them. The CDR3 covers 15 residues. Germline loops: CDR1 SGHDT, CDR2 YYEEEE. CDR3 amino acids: CASSLGSAFTGELFF. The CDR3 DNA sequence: TGTGCCAGCAGCTTGGGGTCCGCCTTCACCGGGGAGCTGTTTTTT.

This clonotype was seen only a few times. CDR3 in DNA: TGCAGCGTTTGGTTTGAAACAGAGACCCAGTACTTC. It specifies CSVWFETETQYF. The V and J genes are TRBV29-1 and TRBJ2-5; D unresolved. Germline V CDR1 and CDR2: SQVTM, ANQGSEA. This CDR3 has 12 amino acids. Between the trimmed V and J ends, which lost 5 bases and 4 bases, there was a span of 11 bases.

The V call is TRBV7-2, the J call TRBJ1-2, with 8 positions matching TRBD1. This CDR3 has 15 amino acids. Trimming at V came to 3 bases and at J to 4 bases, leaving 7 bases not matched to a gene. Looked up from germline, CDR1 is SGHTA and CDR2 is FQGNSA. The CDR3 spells CASSLGTGSFYGYTF. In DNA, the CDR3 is TGTGCCAGCAGCTTGGGGACAGGCTCCTTCTATGGCTACACCTTC.

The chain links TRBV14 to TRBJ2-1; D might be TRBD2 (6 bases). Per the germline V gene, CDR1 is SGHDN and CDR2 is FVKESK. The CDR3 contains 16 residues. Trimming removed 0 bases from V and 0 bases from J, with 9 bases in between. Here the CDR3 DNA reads TGTGCCAGCAGCCAAGATCGGGGGAGCTCCTACAATGAGCAGTTCTTC. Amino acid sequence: CASSQDRGSSYNEQFF.

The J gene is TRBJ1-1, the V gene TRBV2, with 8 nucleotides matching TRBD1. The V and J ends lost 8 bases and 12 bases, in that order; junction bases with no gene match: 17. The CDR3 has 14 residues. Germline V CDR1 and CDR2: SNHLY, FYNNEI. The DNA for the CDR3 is TGTGCCAGCGGCCGAGCCCAGGGGGCAGGGATTCCTTTCTTT. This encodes CASGRAQGAGIPFF.

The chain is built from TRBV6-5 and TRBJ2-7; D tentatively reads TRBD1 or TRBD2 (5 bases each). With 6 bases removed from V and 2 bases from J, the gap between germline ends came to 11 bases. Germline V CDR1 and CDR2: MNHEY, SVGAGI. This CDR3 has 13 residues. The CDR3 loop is CASRKGPTYEQYV. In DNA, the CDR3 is TGTGCCAGCAGGAAGGGACCGACCTACGAGCAGTACGTC.

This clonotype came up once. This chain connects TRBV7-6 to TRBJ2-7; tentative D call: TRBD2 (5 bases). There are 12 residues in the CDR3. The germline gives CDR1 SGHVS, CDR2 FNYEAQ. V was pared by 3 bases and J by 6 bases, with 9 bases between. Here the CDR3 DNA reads TGTGCCAGCAGCTTTAAGGGAGCCGAGCAGTACTTC. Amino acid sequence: CASSFKGAEQYF.